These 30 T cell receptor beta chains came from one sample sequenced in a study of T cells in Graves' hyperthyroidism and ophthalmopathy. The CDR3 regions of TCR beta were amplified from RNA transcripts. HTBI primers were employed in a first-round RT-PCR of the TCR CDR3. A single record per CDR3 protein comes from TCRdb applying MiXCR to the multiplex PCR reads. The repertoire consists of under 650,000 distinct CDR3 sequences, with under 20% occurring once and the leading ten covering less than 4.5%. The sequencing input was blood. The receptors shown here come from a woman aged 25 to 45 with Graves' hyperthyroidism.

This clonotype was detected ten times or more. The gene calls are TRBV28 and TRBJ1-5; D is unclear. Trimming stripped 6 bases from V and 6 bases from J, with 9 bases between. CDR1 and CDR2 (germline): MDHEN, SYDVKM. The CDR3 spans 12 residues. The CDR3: CASREGIQPQHF. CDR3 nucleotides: TGTGCCAGCAGGGAGGGCATTCAGCCCCAGCATTTT. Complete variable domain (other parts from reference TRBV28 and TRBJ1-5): DVKVTQSSRYLVKRTGEKVFLECVQDMDHENMFWYRQDPGLGLRLIYFSYDVKMKEKGDIPEGYSVSREKKERFSLILESASTNQTSMYLCASREGIQPQHFGDGTRLSIL.

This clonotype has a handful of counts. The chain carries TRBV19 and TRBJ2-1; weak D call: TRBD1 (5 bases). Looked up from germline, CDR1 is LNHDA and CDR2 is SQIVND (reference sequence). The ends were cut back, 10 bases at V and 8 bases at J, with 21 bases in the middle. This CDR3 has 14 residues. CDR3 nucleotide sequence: TGTGCCACCAAGGCAGGGTCTAGTAAGGATGAGCAGTTCTTC. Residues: CATKAGSSKDEQFF.

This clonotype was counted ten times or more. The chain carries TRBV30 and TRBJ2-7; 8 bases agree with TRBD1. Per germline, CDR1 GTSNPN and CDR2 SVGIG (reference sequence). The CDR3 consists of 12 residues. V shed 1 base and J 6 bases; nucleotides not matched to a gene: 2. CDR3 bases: TGTGCCTGGAGTGCAGGGGGCGGCGAGCAGTACTTC. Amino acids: CAWSAGGGEQYF.

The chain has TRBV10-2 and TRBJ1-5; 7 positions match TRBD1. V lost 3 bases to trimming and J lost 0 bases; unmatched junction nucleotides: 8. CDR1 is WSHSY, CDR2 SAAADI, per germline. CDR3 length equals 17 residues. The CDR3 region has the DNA TGCGCCAGCAGTGAACACAGGACAGGCGGTAGCAATCAGCCCCAGCATTTT. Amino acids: CASSEHRTGGSNQPQHF.

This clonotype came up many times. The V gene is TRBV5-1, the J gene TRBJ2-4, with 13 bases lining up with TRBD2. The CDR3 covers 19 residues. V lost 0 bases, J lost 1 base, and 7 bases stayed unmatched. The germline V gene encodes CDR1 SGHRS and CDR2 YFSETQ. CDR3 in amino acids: CASSLVETSGRNAKNIQYF. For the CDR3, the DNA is TGCGCCAGCAGCTTGGTGGAGACTAGCGGGAGGAACGCCAAAAACATTCAGTACTTC.

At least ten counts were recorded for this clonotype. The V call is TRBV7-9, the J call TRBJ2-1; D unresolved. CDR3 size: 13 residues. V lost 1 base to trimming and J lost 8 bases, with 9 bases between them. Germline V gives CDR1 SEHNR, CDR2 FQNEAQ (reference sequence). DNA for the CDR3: TGTGCCAGCAGCTTAGGACGGGTTGATGAGCAGTTCTTC. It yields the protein CASSLGRVDEQFF.

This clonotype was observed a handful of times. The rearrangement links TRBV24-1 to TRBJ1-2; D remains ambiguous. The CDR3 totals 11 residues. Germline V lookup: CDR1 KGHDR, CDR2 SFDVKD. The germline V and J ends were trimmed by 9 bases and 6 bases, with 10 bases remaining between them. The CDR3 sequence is CATSPGDGYTF. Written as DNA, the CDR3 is TGTGCCACCTCTCCCGGCGATGGCTACACCTTC.

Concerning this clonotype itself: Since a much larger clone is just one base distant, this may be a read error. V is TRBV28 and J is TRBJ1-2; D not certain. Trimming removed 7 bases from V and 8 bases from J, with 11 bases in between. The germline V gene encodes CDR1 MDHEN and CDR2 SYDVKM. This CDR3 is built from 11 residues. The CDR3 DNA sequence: TGTGCCAGCAAGTCGGACGTCGGCTACACCTTC. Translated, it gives CASKSDVGYTF.

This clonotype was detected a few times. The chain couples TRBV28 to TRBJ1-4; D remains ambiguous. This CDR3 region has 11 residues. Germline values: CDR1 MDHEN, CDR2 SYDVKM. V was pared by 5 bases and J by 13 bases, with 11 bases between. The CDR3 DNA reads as TGTGCCAGCAGTCCCCGGGAGGGACTGTTTTTT. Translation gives CASSPREGLFF.

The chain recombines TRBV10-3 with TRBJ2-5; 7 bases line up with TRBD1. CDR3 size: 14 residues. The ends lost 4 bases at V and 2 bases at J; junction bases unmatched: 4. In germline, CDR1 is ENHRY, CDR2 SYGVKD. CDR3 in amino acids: CAISGDSVQETQYF. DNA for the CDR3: TGTGCCATCAGTGGGGACAGTGTTCAAGAGACCCAGTACTTC.

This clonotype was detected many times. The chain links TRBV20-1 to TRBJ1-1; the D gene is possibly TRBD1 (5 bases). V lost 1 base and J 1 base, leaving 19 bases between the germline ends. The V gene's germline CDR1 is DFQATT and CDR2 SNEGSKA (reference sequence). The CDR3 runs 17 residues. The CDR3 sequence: CSARGRVRESRNTEAFF. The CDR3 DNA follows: TGCAGTGCTAGAGGCAGGGTCCGTGAGAGTAGGAACACTGAAGCTTTCTTT.

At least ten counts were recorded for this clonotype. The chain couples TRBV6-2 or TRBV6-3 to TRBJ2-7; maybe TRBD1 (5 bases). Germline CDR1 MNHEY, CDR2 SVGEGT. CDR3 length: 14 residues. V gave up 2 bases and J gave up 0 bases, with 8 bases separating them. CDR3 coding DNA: TGTGCCAGCAGTTACCACGACAGCTCCTACGAGCAGTACTTC. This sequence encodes CASSYHDSSYEQYF.

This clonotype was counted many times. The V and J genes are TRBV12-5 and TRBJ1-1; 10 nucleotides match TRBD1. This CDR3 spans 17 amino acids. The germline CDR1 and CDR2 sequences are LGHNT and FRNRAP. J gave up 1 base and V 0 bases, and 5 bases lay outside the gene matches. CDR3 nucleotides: TGTGCTAGTGGTTTGGTACTCCGGGACAGGGGGAACACTGAAGCTTTCTTT. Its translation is CASGLVLRDRGNTEAFF.

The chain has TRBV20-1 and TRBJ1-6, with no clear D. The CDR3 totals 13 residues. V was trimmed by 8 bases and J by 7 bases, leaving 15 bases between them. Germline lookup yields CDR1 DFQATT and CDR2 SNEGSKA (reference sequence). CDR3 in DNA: TGCAGTACGCTGGCAGGCAGAAATTCACCCCTCCACTTT. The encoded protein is CSTLAGRNSPLHF.

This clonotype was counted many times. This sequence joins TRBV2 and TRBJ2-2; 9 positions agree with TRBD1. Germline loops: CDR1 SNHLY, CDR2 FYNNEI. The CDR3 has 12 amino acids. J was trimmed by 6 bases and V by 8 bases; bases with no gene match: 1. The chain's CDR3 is CASGQGSGELFF. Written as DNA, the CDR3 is TGTGCCAGCGGACAGGGGTCCGGGGAGCTGTTTTTT. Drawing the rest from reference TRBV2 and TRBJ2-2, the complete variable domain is EPEVTQTPSHQVTQMGQEVILRCVPISNHLYFYWYRQILGQKVEFLVSFYNNEISEKSEIFDDQFSVERPDGSNFTLKIRSTKLEDSAMYFCASGQGSGELFFGEGSRLTVL.

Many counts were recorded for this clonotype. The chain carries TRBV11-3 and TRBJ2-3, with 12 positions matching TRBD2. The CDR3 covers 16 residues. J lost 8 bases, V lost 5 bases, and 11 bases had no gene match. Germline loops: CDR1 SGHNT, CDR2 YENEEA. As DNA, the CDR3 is TGTGCCAGCAGCAGATCTAGCGGGAGGGCCTCCGTTACGCAGTATTTT. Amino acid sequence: CASSRSSGRASVTQYF.

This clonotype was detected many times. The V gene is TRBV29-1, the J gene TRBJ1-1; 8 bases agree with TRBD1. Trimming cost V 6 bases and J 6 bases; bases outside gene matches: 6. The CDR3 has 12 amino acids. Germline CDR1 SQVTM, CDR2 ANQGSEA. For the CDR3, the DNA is TGCAGCGTCTCAGACAGGGGATCTGAAGCTTTCTTT. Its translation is CSVSDRGSEAFF.

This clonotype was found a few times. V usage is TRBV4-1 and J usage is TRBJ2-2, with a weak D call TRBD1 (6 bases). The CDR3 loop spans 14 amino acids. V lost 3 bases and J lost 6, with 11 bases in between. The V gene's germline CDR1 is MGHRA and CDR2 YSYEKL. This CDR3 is CASSQEDRAGELFF. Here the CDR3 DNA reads TGCGCCAGCAGCCAGGAGGACAGAGCCGGGGAGCTGTTTTTT.

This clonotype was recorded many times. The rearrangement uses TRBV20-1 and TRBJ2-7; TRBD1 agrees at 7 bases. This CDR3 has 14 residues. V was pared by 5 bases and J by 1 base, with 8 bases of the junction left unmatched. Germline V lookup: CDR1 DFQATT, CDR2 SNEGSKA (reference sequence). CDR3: CSAPQMTGSYEQYF. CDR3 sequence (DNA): TGCAGTGCTCCACAGATGACAGGGTCCTACGAGCAGTACTTC.

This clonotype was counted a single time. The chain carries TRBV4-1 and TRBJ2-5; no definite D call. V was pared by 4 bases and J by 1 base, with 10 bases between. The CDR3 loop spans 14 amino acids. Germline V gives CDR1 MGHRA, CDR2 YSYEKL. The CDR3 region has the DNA TGCGCCAGCAGCCTCGACTCCCTCCAAGAGACCCAGTACTTC. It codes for CASSLDSLQETQYF.

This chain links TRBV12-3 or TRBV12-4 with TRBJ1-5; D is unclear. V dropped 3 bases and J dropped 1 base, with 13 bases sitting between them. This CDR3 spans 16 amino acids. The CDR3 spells CASSFRKGWSNQPQHF. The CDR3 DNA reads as TGTGCCAGCAGTTTTCGGAAGGGATGGAGCAATCAGCCCCAGCATTTT.

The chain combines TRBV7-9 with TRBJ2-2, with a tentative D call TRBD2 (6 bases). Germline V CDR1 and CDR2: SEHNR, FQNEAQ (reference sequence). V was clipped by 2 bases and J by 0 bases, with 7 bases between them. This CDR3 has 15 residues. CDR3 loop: CASSLKRANTGELFF. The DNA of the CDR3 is TGTGCCAGCAGCTTAAAGCGGGCGAACACCGGGGAGCTGTTTTTT.

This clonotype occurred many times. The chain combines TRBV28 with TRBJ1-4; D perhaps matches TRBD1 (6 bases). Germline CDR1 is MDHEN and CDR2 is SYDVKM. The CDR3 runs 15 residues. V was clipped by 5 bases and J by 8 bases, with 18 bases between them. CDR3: CASSIIQGGYEKLFF. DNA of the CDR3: TGTGCCAGCAGTATAATACAGGGCGGATACGAAAAACTGTTTTTT.

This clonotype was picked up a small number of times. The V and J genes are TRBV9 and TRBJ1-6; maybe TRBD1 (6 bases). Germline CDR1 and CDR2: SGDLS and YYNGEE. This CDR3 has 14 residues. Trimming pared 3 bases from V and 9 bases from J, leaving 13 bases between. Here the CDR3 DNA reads TGTGCCAGCAGCGAGAGGGGGTCCGGTTCACCCCTCCACTTT. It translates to CASSERGSGSPLHF. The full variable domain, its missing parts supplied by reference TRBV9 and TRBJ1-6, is DSGVTQTPKHLITATGQRVTLRCSPRSGDLSVYWYQQSLDQGLQFLIQYYNGEERAKGNILERFSAQQFPDLHSELNLSSLELGDSALYFCASSERGSGSPLHFGNGTRLTVT.

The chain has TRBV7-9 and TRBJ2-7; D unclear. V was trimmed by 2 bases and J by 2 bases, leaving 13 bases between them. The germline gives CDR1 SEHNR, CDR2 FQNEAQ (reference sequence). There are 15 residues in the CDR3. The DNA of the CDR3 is TGTGCCAGCAGCTTACGGATCGGCAGAGCCTACGAGCAGTACTTC. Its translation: CASSLRIGRAYEQYF.

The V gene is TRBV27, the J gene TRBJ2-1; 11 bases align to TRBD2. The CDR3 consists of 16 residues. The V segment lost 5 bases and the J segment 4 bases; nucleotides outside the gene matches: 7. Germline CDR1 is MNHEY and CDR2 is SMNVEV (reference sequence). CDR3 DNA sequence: TGTGCCAGCAGTCCAAAGACTAGCGGGGTTTACAATGAGCAGTTCTTC. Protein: CASSPKTSGVYNEQFF.

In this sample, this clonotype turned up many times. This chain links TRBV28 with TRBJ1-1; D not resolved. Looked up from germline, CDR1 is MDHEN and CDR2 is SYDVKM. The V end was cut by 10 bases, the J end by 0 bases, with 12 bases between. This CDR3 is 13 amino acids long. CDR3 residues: CAIITAMNTEAFF. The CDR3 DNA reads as TGTGCCATTATTACTGCCATGAACACTGAAGCTTTCTTT.

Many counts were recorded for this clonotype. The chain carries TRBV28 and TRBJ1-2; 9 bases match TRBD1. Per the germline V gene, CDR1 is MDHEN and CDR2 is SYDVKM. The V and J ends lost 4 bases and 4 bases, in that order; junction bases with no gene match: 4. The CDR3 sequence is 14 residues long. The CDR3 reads CASSSDRGVYGYTF. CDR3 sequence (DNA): TGTGCCAGCAGTTCCGACAGGGGGGTCTATGGCTACACCTTC.

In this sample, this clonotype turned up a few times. The CDR3 sequence is CASSQRLAGNTDTQYF. Written as DNA, the CDR3 is TGTGCCAGCAGCCAAAGGCTAGCGGGGAACACAGATACGCAGTATTTT. V usage is TRBV4-2 and J usage is TRBJ2-3; 9 bases are a match to TRBD2. After removal of 2 bases from V and 2 bases from J, the junction contained 5 bases not matched to a gene. The germline V gene has CDR1 LGHNA and CDR2 YNFKEQ. The CDR3 extends over 16 amino acids.

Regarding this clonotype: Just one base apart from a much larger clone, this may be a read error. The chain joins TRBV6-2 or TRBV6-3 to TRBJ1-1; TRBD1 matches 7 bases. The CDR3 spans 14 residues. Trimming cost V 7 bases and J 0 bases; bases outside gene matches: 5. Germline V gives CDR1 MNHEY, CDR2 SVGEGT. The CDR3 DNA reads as TGTGCCAGCATCAGGGGGACCCTGAACACTGAAGCTTTCTTT. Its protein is CASIRGTLNTEAFF.